The clone carrying this T cell receptor beta chain was found a few times. Its specificity is not known. Isolation recovered at least 7 million PBMCs from every sample. Total RNA was isolated from each sample in quantities of at least 6 micrograms. Primed by a sample-barcoded 5' primer and a J-beta primer mix, a second PCR proceeded for roughly 7 to 11 cycles. Using its own MiXCR run on the 5' RACE reads, TCRdb lists one record per CDR3 protein. This sample has about 670,000 distinct CDR3 sequences; 35% to 50% occur once, and the top ten carry around 30%. V gave up 4 bases and J gave up 3 bases, with 10 bases separating them. The CDR3 covers 13 residues. Germline V gene sequence: CDR1 MNHEY, CDR2 SVGEGT. The entry originates in a study of blood T cells in healthy people across ages. Study-wide findings and caveats: Among long-lived donors, naive CD4+ cells were more numerous and diversity higher than in aged donors. CMV status of donors was unknown, possibly confounding expanded clonotype changes.

Sample: blood. The receptor was isolated from an elderly man in good health. The rearrangement joins TRBV6-2 or TRBV6-3 to TRBJ2-7, with D hard to call. Written as DNA, the CDR3 is TGTGCCAGCAGTTCCCACGACATCTACGAGCAGTACTTC. Its protein is CASSSHDIYEQYF.